This T cell receptor (beta chain) was recovered during a study of identical twins. General study results and limits: There was an excess of low generation probability in the out-of-frame alpha sequences that twins shared. Fewer insertions characterized abundant cord blood beta clonotypes, whereas memory repertoires showed none.

With regard to this clonotype: Its antigen is as yet unknown.

Unique molecular identifiers were present on cDNA, and template switching added a universal primer site. Each CDR3 protein gets one entry after TCRdb re-called the 5' RACE reads with MiXCR. The data contain 1.5 million or so distinct CDR3 sequences, around 33% of them seen just once; the ten biggest clones take up about 0.3%. The V end lost 0 bases, the J end lost 8 bases, and 10 bases lay between the germline ends. Germline V CDR1 and CDR2: SGHAT, FQNNGV. The CDR3 contains 13 residues. The genes are TRBV11-2 and TRBJ1-2; D uncertain. The receptor was isolated from a newborn girl in good health. Sequencing input: cord blood. CDR3 protein: CASSLDRAKGYTF. As DNA, the CDR3 is TGTGCCAGCAGCTTAGATCGGGCAAAGGGCTACACCTTC.